Below, one T cell receptor beta chain is given with its context. Libraries were prepared by immunoSEQ multiplex PCR; TCRdb keeps only in-frame clonotypes and omits some of them. Among about 230,000 clones listed, 75% to 85% were seen once. The sample comes from a study of blood T cell repertoires in COVID-19. On the study more broadly: COVID-19 samples collected from the United States, Italy and Spain covered acute and convalescent phases. T cells, B-cell-depleted T cells, or PBMCs provided the cDNA or gDNA that served as material.

The CDR3 spans 14 residues. The germline V gene encodes CDR1 MNHEY and CDR2 SVGAGI. Trimming took off 3 bases at V and 8 bases at J, with 13 bases between the two ends. Those enrolled in Seattle joined during active infection and were followed longitudinally afterward. This TCR came from a woman in her thirties with COVID-19, enrolled during active disease. The chain carries TRBV6-5 and TRBJ1-4; unclear D gene. Specimen: peripheral blood. CDR3 loop: CASSYSSGGEKLFF. The CDR3 nucleotides read TGTGCCAGCAGTTATTCTAGTGGAGGGGAAAAACTGTTTTTT.